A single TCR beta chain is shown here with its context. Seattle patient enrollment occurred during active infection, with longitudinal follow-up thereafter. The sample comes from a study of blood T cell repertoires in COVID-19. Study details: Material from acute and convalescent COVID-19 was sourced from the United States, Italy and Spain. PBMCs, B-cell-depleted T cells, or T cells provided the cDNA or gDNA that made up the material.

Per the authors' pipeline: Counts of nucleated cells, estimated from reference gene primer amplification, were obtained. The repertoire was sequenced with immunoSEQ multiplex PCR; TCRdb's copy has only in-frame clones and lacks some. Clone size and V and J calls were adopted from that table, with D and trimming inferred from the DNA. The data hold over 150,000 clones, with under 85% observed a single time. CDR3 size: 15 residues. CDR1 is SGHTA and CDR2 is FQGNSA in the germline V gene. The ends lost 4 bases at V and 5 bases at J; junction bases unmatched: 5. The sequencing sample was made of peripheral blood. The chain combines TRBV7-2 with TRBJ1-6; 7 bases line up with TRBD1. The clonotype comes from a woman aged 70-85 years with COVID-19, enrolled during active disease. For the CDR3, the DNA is TGTGCCAGCAGCTCGGGACAGAATAATAATTCACCCCTCCACTTT. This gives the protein CASSSGQNNNSPLHF.